The sequence of this T cell receptor (beta chain) was determined in a study of OX40 agonist ivuxolimab in advanced cancers. Study as a whole: Among those enrolled, mean age was about 63 years (range 23 to 79) and 75% to 90% were male.

Between the trimmed V and J ends, which lost 3 bases and 6 bases, there was a span of 14 bases. This CDR3 spans 14 amino acids. Germline lookup yields CDR1 KGHSH and CDR2 LQKENI. The investigators sampled blood at baseline, at cycle 4 day 1, and at cycle 7 day 1. Repertoires were generated with immunoSEQ multiplex PCR, while TCRdb's copy carries only in-frame clones and drops some. The table lists 65,000 to 85,000 clones, about 85% of them singletons. Only a few counts were recorded for this clone. What it binds is not known. Points from the study as a whole: At 0.1 to 3.0 mg/kg, CD4+ and CD8+ blood T cells expanded clonally by week 6.

This specimen consisted of CD4+ or CD8+ T cells sorted from blood, obtained in a trial of the OX40 agonist ivuxolimab. The sequence derives from an adult with an advanced solid tumor such as melanoma, head and neck, liver or kidney cancer. This chain uses TRBV18 with TRBJ1-2; no reliable D call. The CDR3 loop reads CASSPRVAGHGYTF. CDR3 DNA: TGTGCCAGCTCACCCCGGGTGGCCGGGCATGGCTACACCTTC.